Listed below are T cell receptor beta chains from one sample, sequenced in a study of blood T cell repertoires in COVID-19. Assay: immunoSEQ multiplex PCR; the TCRdb copy retains only in-frame clones and omits some. The sample includes about 26,000 clones, about 87% seen only once; the top ten take around 2.8%. The sample taken for sequencing was peripheral blood. Source of these receptors: a human donor in a cohort sampled during active COVID-19. The CDR3 runs from the conserved cysteine through the conserved F or W.

j_gene | len | v_gene | CDR3aa
TRBJ1-2 | 13 | TRBV3-1/TRBV3-2 | CASTNTGNYGYTF
TRBJ2-6 | 17 | TRBV10-1 | CASRGTGRYTGANVLTF
TRBJ2-5 | 13 | TRBV7-9 | CASSPSGVETQYF
TRBJ1-1 | 13 | TRBV7-2 | CASSLLGRTEAFF
TRBJ2-1 | 16 | TRBV5-1 | CASSLGRPVELYEQFF
TRBJ1-1 | 15 | TRBV5-1 | CASSPSGQSNTEAFF
TRBJ1-3 | 16 | TRBV7-9 | CASSPIQGLSGNTIYF
TRBJ2-5 | 15 | TRBV25-1 | CASSESGGGKETQYF
TRBJ1-2 | 15 | TRBV5-8 | CASSLATGGARGYTF
TRBJ1-4 | 15 | TRBV5-6 | CASSLGDMAAGKLFF
TRBJ1-6 | 15 | TRBV5-5 | CASSLRRQGGSPLHF
TRBJ2-2 | 15 | TRBV19 | CASSISVGPPGELFF
TRBJ1-1 | 14 | TRBV23-1 | CASTHMTVWFEAFF
TRBJ1-6 | 13 | TRBV30 | CAWSGENNSPLHF
TRBJ1-5 | 15 | TRBV27 | CASSLYGTYNQPQHF
TRBJ2-7 | 15 | TRBV21-1 | CAISLRDRGSYEQYF
TRBJ2-5 | 18 | TRBV7-2 | CASSSHSRWRGGEETQYF
TRBJ2-5 | 14 | TRBV2 | CAGGLGPAQETQYF
TRBJ2-2 | 16 | TRBV5-1 | CASSPNSGMNTGELFF
TRBJ2-7 | 11 | TRBV19 | CASSMRQGQYF
TRBJ2-1 | 15 | TRBV27 | CASSQSGEWYNEQFF
TRBJ1-3 | 14 | TRBV18 | CASSPPYSGNTIYF
TRBJ2-1 | 16 | TRBV11-2 | CASSLWPSGSGVEQFF
TRBJ1-5 | 14 | TRBV19 | CASTGTGEGQPQHF
TRBJ2-1 | 14 | TRBV6-5 | CASSYGTGNNEQFF
TRBJ1-1 | 14 | TRBV7-2 | CASSFRRAPTEAFF